This T cell receptor beta chain was obtained from a study of blood T cell repertoires in COVID-19. In the study overall: There were acute and convalescent COVID-19 samples, and they came from the United States, Italy and Spain. Sources were T cells, B-cell-depleted T cells, or PBMCs; the material itself was cDNA or gDNA.

The germline gives CDR1 SGHVS, CDR2 FQNEAQ. The CDR3 loop spans 16 amino acids. V shed 1 base and J 0 bases; nucleotides not matched to a gene: 6. Data came from immunoSEQ multiplex PCR; TCRdb stores just in-frame clones and leaves some out. The sample lists around 340,000 clones, roughly 86% occurring once. Individuals aged about 18 to 89 years were recruited from 20 to 25 US areas. Sequencing input: PBMCs or T cells enriched from blood (not recorded which). The genes are TRBV7-8 and TRBJ2-7; 7 nucleotides line up with TRBD1. The TCR sequence derives from a woman aged 25-40 years who had been exposed to COVID-19. The CDR3 DNA sequence: TGTGCCAGCAGCTTAGAGCGGACAGGTCCCTCCTACGAGCAGTACTTC. It is translated as CASSLERTGPSYEQYF. Based on the CDR3 plus reference TRBV7-8 and TRBJ2-7, the full variable domain is GAGVSQSPRYKVAKRGQDVALRCDPISGHVSLFWYQQALGQGPEFLTYFQNEAQLDKSGLPSDRFFAERPEGSVSTLKIQRTQQEDSAVYLCASSLERTGPSYEQYFGPGTRLTVT.